Listed here are 20 T cell receptor beta chains from one sample, sequenced in a study of cytomegalovirus exposure and HLA in healthy donors. Primers for the PCR totalled 60 Vbeta and 13 Jbeta. Here immunoSEQ multiplex PCR was the method, and the copy in TCRdb shows in-frame clones only, minus some. The sample has hundreds of thousands of clones; around 80% are singletons. The sequenced material came from PBMCs. Every receptor here comes from a boy aged 5-17 years in good health and CMV-seronegative.

The V and J genes are TRBV6-1 and TRBJ2-1; 10 positions agree with TRBD2. The CDR3 runs 18 residues. Germline values: CDR1 MNHNS, CDR2 SASEGT. J was trimmed by 6 bases and V by 4 bases; bases with no gene match: 15. CDR3 amino acids: CASSGPLTSGTFPNEQFF. CDR3 nucleotides: TGTGCCAGCAGTGGCCCCCTAACTAGCGGGACTTTTCCCAATGAGCAGTTCTTC.

This chain joins TRBV4-2 and TRBJ2-1; 14 bases are a match to TRBD2. V shed 5 bases and J 0 bases; nucleotides not matched to a gene: 3. This CDR3 is 17 amino acids long. CDR1 and CDR2 from the germline V gene are LGHNA and YNFKEQ. The CDR3 DNA reads TGTGCCAGCAGCGCGACTAGCGGGGGGGCCTCCTACAATGAGCAGTTCTTC. It specifies CASSATSGGASYNEQFF.

The chain links TRBV7-9 to TRBJ2-7, with D perhaps matching TRBD1 (5 bases). Trimming took 6 bases from V and 6 from J, leaving 12 bases between them. CDR3 length: 12 residues. Per the germline V gene, CDR1 is SEHNR and CDR2 is FQNEAQ (reference sequence). This chain's CDR3 is CASSNQGVEQYF. The CDR3 DNA follows: TGTGCCAGCAGTAACCAGGGTGTCGAGCAGTACTTC.

V is TRBV9 and J is TRBJ1-1; TRBD1 is a possible D gene (5 bases). V gave up 0 bases and J gave up 6 bases, with 15 bases separating them. The CDR3 length is 15 residues. Germline lookup yields CDR1 SGDLS and CDR2 YYNGEE. CDR3 DNA sequence: TGTGCCAGCAGCGTAGCTGATAGGGGTACGGCTGAAGCTTTCTTT. As protein: CASSVADRGTAEAFF.

The chain employs TRBV30 and TRBJ1-6, with D unresolved. Trimming left V 1 base short and J 2 bases short, with 9 bases between. Germline CDR1 is GTSNPN and CDR2 is SVGIG (reference sequence). The CDR3 is 15 residues long. DNA for the CDR3: TGTGCCTGGAGTGGTTTTGCTACCTATAATTCACCCCTCCACTTT. Translated: CAWSGFATYNSPLHF.

Written as DNA, the CDR3 is TGTGCCAGCAGTCGCCGACAGATTAGCAATCAGCCCCAGCATTTT. Protein product: CASSRRQISNQPQHF. V usage is TRBV6-6 and J usage is TRBJ1-5; D perhaps matches TRBD1 (5 bases). The CDR3 consists of 15 residues. CDR1 is MNHNY and CDR2 is SVGAGI in the germline V gene (reference sequence). V was trimmed by 5 bases and J by 0 bases, leaving 11 bases between them.

A note on this clone: Other DNA variants within this sample encode the same CDR3. The rearrangement links TRBV6-5 to TRBJ2-7; 7 nucleotides align to TRBD1. The CDR3 covers 15 residues. Trimming cost V 9 bases and J 4 bases; bases outside gene matches: 15. CDR1 is MNHEY, CDR2 SVGAGI, per germline. CDR3 loop: CASSPFIGGVYEQYF. CDR3 DNA: TGTGCCAGTAGCCCTTTTATAGGGGGCGTTTACGAGCAGTACTTC.

This clone was recorded once. The rearrangement uses TRBV19 and TRBJ2-5; the D gene is possibly TRBD1 (5 bases). The CDR3 totals 13 residues. V lost 8 bases, J lost 2 bases, and 12 bases lay in between. Germline V gives CDR1 LNHDA, CDR2 SQIVND (reference sequence). The CDR3 DNA reads as TGTGCCAGTCGGGCAGGGCGACAAGAGACCCAGTACTTC. It is translated as CASRAGRQETQYF.

This chain links TRBV5-6 with TRBJ2-7; 7 bases are shared with TRBD1. V lost 3 bases and J lost 6; bases outside the gene matches: 15. This CDR3 contains 16 residues. CDR1 is SGHDT and CDR2 is YYEEEE in the germline V gene. The CDR3 sequence: CASSSRRQGSLREQYF. The CDR3 DNA sequence: TGTGCCAGCAGCTCACGCAGACAGGGTTCTTTACGCGAGCAGTACTTC.

The chain recombines TRBV6-1 with TRBJ2-3; 7 bases match TRBD2. V lost 9 bases to trimming and J lost 3 bases; unmatched junction nucleotides: 3. Germline V gives CDR1 MNHNS, CDR2 SASEGT. The CDR3 covers 12 residues. The CDR3 sequence is CARGGVTDTQYF. The CDR3, as DNA: TGTGCCAGGGGGGGGGTAACAGATACGCAGTATTTT.

This clone was seen once. V is TRBV11-2 and J is TRBJ2-7; TRBD2 matches 8 bases. Germline V lookup: CDR1 SGHAT, CDR2 FQNNGV. V gave up 2 bases and J gave up 5 bases; unmatched junction bases: 8. The CDR3 spans 15 residues. This chain's CDR3 is CASSLRDSGINEQYF. CDR3 coding DNA: TGTGCCAGCAGCTTACGGGATAGCGGGATCAACGAGCAGTACTTC.

The chain is built from TRBV5-4 and TRBJ2-7, with 8 bases that match TRBD2. The trim removed 10 bases at V and 4 bases at J, leaving 10 bases unmatched. Germline V gene data show CDR1 as SGHNT and CDR2 as YYREEE (reference sequence). The CDR3 runs to 13 residues. The CDR3 DNA reads as TGTGCCGGGGGCGGGGGGCCTTTATACGAGCAGTACTTC. This sequence encodes CAGGGGPLYEQYF.

The chain combines TRBV6-1 with TRBJ2-6; D ambiguous. Deletions cut 4 bases from V and 0 bases from J, with 7 bases between. This CDR3 has 15 amino acids. CDR1 is MNHNS, CDR2 SASEGT, per germline. CDR3 protein: CASSALRSGANVLTF. In DNA form, the CDR3 reads TGTGCCAGCAGTGCTCTACGCTCTGGGGCCAACGTCCTGACTTTC.

This clone was found once. Here the CDR3 reads CAAGTQNTEAFF. As DNA, the CDR3 is TGTGCCGCAGGGACTCAAAACACTGAAGCTTTCTTT. The chain combines TRBV28 with TRBJ1-1, with D tentatively TRBD1 (5 bases). This CDR3 spans 12 amino acids. V lost 11 bases, J lost 2 bases, and 12 bases lay in between. Germline CDR1 MDHEN, CDR2 SYDVKM.

This chain uses TRBV21-1 with TRBJ2-5; the table's D gene call, TRBD1, was not cross checked with the DNA. TRBV21-1 is deemed a pseudogene. CDR3 size: 13 residues. Here the CDR3 DNA reads TGTGCCAGCAGCAAAATAACACAAGAGACCCAGTACTTC. This translates into CASSKITQETQYF.

The V and J genes are TRBV6-1 and TRBJ2-2; tentative D call: TRBD1 (5 bases). CDR3 length equals 17 residues. With 1 base removed from V and 4 bases from J, the gap between germline ends came to 16 bases. CDR1 is MNHNS, CDR2 SASEGT, per germline. The CDR3 spells CASSEVIWGSSTGELFF. The CDR3 nucleotides read TGTGCCAGCAGTGAAGTAATTTGGGGCAGCAGCACCGGGGAGCTGTTTTTT.

J is TRBJ2-5 and V is TRBV9, with D possibly TRBD1 on 6 matching bases. With 4 bases removed from V and 4 bases from J, the gap between germline ends came to 20 bases. Germline V CDR1 and CDR2: SGDLS, YYNGEE. The CDR3 is 16 residues long. The CDR3 loop reads CASSLGSGAQGETQYF. Here the CDR3 DNA reads TGTGCCAGCAGCCTAGGTTCAGGGGCGCAGGGAGAGACCCAGTACTTC. Supplemented by reference TRBV9 and TRBJ2-5, the full variable domain reads DSGVTQTPKHLITATGQRVTLRCSPRSGDLSVYWYQQSLDQGLQFLIQYYNGEERAKGNILERFSAQQFPDLHSELNLSSLELGDSALYFCASSLGSGAQGETQYFGPGTRLLVL.

The J gene is TRBJ1-4, the V gene TRBV5-1, with a tentative D call TRBD1 (5 bases). Trimming stripped 4 bases from V and 6 bases from J, with 13 bases between. Germline CDR1 and CDR2: SGHRS and YFSETQ. There are 14 residues in the CDR3. The CDR3 protein is CASSPTVRDEKLFF. As DNA, the CDR3 is TGCGCCAGCAGCCCGACAGTCCGGGATGAAAAACTGTTTTTT.

The chain carries TRBV29-1 and TRBJ2-1, with 10 bases fitting TRBD2. The trim removed 7 bases at V and 10 bases at J, leaving 10 bases unmatched. The CDR3 loop spans 13 amino acids. Germline-derived CDR1 and CDR2 are SQVTM and ANQGSEA. Written as DNA, the CDR3 is TGCAGCGCTACGAGCGGGAGGGCCGAGGAGCAGTTCTTC. It specifies CSATSGRAEEQFF.

In its sample, this clone was seen a few times. This chain connects TRBV18 to TRBJ2-1; 11 nucleotides match TRBD2. The CDR3 consists of 14 residues. Germline V gene sequence: CDR1 KGHSH, CDR2 LQKENI. Trimming took 5 bases from V and 4 from J; bases not matched to a gene: 1. CDR3 loop: CASSSSGGYNEQFF. The CDR3, as DNA: TGTGCCAGCTCATCTAGCGGGGGGTACAATGAGCAGTTCTTC.